The clone carrying this T cell receptor beta chain was counted many times. The antigen remains undetermined. Both iRepertoire HTBI primers and Arm-PCR of CDR3 regions were used to build the TCR beta libraries. TCRdb recomputed calls from the multiplex PCR reads with MiXCR, one row per CDR3 protein. The sample records roughly 500,000 distinct CDR3 sequences, 20% to 25% being singletons. V dropped 1 base and J dropped 10 bases, with 10 bases sitting between them. The CDR3 loop spans 13 amino acids. Germline-derived CDR1 and CDR2 are MNHNS and SASEGT. This specimen belongs to a study of regulatory T cells in long-lasting Graves disease. Regarding time point: persistent/refractory GD, antithyroid drugs over 5 years with positive TRAb. Generation of the TCR library employed RNA extracted from PBMCs. General study results and limits: Analyses excluded thyroid tissue, covering peripheral blood alone. Persistent Graves' disease cases displayed lower TCR diversity than newly diagnosed ones.

The chain has TRBV6-1 and TRBJ1-4; D gene uncertain. The clonotype was recovered from a female donor with Graves disease. The sample consisted of peripheral blood mononuclear cells (PBMCs), taken when the disease was refractory, from a patient treated with antithyroid drugs. The CDR3 DNA reads TGTGCCAGCAGTGAAGGTGAAGGGAGAAAACTGTTTTTT. It is translated as CASSEGEGRKLFF.